What follows are 7 T cell receptor beta chains derived from one specimen sequenced in a study of cytomegalovirus exposure and HLA in healthy donors. 60 Vbeta and 13 Jbeta primers were used in PCR. Using immunoSEQ multiplex PCR, the repertoire was profiled, and TCRdb retains in-frame clones only, with some absent. The sample contains around 140,000 clones, approximately 82% of which appear only once. The sequenced sample consisted of PBMCs. The receptors originated from an older woman in good health and CMV-seropositive.

The rearrangement joins TRBV7-8 to TRBJ2-4, with D perhaps matching TRBD2 (6 bases). This CDR3 is built from 15 residues. V gave up 1 base and J gave up 11 bases, with 18 bases separating them. CDR1 SGHVS and CDR2 FQNEAQ come from the germline V gene. CDR3 sequence (DNA): TGTGCCAGCAGCTTAGAACGGGGGAGCATGGGGTTTCAGTACTTC. Its protein is CASSLERGSMGFQYF.

This rearrangement joins TRBV19 to TRBJ1-5, with D unclear. V was clipped by 3 bases and J by 6 bases, with 15 bases between them. The CDR3 spans 15 residues. Looked up from germline, CDR1 is LNHDA and CDR2 is SQIVND (reference sequence). The CDR3 spells CASSMGGGNFQPQHF. The CDR3 coding sequence is TGTGCCAGTAGTATGGGAGGAGGGAATTTTCAGCCCCAGCATTTT.

The chain couples TRBV27 to TRBJ2-7; D perhaps matches TRBD1 (5 bases). Deletions cut 5 bases from V and 2 bases from J, with 13 bases between. Per germline, CDR1 MNHEY and CDR2 SMNVEV (reference sequence). The CDR3 runs to 14 residues. The CDR3: CASSLNDRPYEQYF. The CDR3 coding sequence is TGTGCCAGCAGTCTCAACGACAGACCCTACGAGCAGTACTTC.

This clone appeared once. The chain has TRBV7-6 and TRBJ1-1; TRBD1 aligns across 7 bases. There are 12 residues in the CDR3. The germline CDR1 and CDR2 sequences are SGHVS and FNYEAQ. J lost 5 bases, V lost 4 bases, and 1 base had no gene match. The CDR3: CASSSGGTEAFF. In DNA form, the CDR3 reads TGTGCCAGCAGCTCAGGGGGAACTGAAGCTTTCTTT.

The V call is TRBV7-9, the J call TRBJ2-3; 7 positions match TRBD2. This CDR3 is 16 amino acids long. Germline values: CDR1 SEHNR, CDR2 FQNEAQ (reference sequence). With V trimmed by 2 bases and J by 5 bases, 10 bases remained unmatched. The CDR3 reads CASSLMAGVAGDTQYF. CDR3 nucleotides: TGTGCCAGCAGCTTAATGGCGGGAGTGGCTGGAGATACGCAGTATTTT. The full variable domain, completed using reference TRBV7-9 and TRBJ2-3, is DTGVSQNPRHKITKRGQNVTFRCDPISEHNRLYWYRQTLGQGPEFLTYFQNEAQLEKSRLLSDRFSAERPKGSFSTLEIQRTEQGDSAMYLCASSLMAGVAGDTQYFGPGTRLTVL.

The CDR3 DNA is TGTGCCAGCCTCCCGGGCCAGGGCCCAGAAAAACTGTTTTTT. Amino acid sequence: CASLPGQGPEKLFF. This chain joins TRBV6-6 and TRBJ1-4, with D possibly TRBD1 on 5 matching bases. The CDR3 totals 14 residues. Per germline, CDR1 MNHNY and CDR2 SVGAGI (reference sequence). V was shortened by 8 bases and J by 8 bases, with 18 bases between the two germline ends.

This clone was observed a few times. The V and J genes are TRBV5-1 and TRBJ2-7; D might be TRBD2 (5 bases). V was trimmed by 0 bases and J by 0 bases, leaving 13 bases between them. Germline CDR1 SGHRS, CDR2 YFSETQ. CDR3 length equals 16 residues. This chain's CDR3 is CASSLVGGLSSYEQYF. The DNA of the CDR3 is TGCGCCAGCAGCTTGGTGGGCGGGCTGAGCTCCTACGAGCAGTACTTC.